These 25 T cell receptor beta chains were sequenced from one sample in a study of T-cell reconstitution after alpha-beta-depleted transplantation in children (dated by TCRdb to 2015 to 2016). The library was prepared using PCR. Reads for this sample came from an Illumina HiSeq 2500. TCR libraries were prepared with molecular barcoding, using unique molecular identifiers to normalize TCRbeta repertoire quantification. TCRdb redid the processing of the public reads, applying fastp at Q25 and MiXCR, and retained in-frame beta chains. A single entry per CDR3 protein holds the most common genes and DNA from its merged rows. This sample lists a few hundred thousand distinct CDR3 sequences; 13% were detected once. The top ten clones comprise over 2% of the sample. The label giving this sample's treatment or condition can be read as: allogeneic hematopoietic cell transplantation with graft depleted of TCRalphabeta T cells and CD19 B cells.

The sample was PBMCs, mostly from graft donor cells, taken 360 days after TCRalphabeta/CD19-depleted stem cell transplant. The receptors shown here come from a male patient younger than 18 who had a stem cell transplant for acute myeloid leukemia, so the T cells may come from the graft donor.

This clonotype occurred a few times. J is TRBJ2-1 and V is TRBV18; tentatively, D is TRBD2 (6 bases). Trimming stripped 6 bases from V and 3 bases from J, with 24 bases between. The germline V gene has CDR1 KGHSH and CDR2 LQKENI. The CDR3 contains 18 residues. CDR3 nucleotide sequence: TGTGCCAGCTCTCCTACACCGGGGACTCTCTTGAACTACAATGAGCAGTTCTTC. Its translation: CASSPTPGTLLNYNEQFF.

This clonotype was detected only a few times. The rearrangement uses TRBV5-1 and TRBJ2-2; D call uncertain. The CDR3 sequence is 14 residues long. Trimming removed 5 bases from V and 3 bases from J, with 11 bases in between. Germline CDR1 reads SGHRS; CDR2 reads YFSETQ. CDR3 sequence (DNA): TGCGCCAGCAGGTGGTCCACTTACACCGGGGAGCTGTTTTTT. It encodes CASRWSTYTGELFF.

The CDR3 DNA reads TGTGCCAGCAGCCCAGACGCTTATACGCAGTATTTT. Encoded protein: CASSPDAYTQYF. The chain uses TRBV7-3 and TRBJ2-3, with D unclear. The V and J ends lost 5 bases and 7 bases respectively, with 10 bases between them. The CDR3 has 12 residues. CDR1 is SGHTA, CDR2 FQGTGA, per germline.

The table lists this clonotype with many counts. This sequence joins TRBV6-1 and TRBJ2-3; 10 bases are a match to TRBD1. The CDR3 covers 15 residues. V shed 6 bases, J shed 9 bases, and the junction held 12 bases outside the gene matches. From germline, CDR1 is MNHNS and CDR2 SASEGT. The CDR3 DNA is TGTGCCAGCAGGTTCGACAGGGGGCCCCTAGGGACGCAGTATTTT. This translates into CASRFDRGPLGTQYF.

The chain combines TRBV7-6 with TRBJ2-4, with 7 nucleotides matching TRBD1. The CDR3 is 16 amino acids. V lost 6 bases to trimming and J lost 3 bases; unmatched junction nucleotides: 11. Per the germline V gene, CDR1 is SGHVS and CDR2 is FNYEAQ. CDR3 DNA: TGTGCCAGCAGTAACCAAGGGGGCGTGGGCAAAAACATTCAGTACTTC. Its translation is CASSNQGGVGKNIQYF.

The table lists this clonotype with a few counts. The chain couples TRBV5-1 to TRBJ1-2; D call uncertain. In germline, CDR1 is SGHRS, CDR2 YFSETQ. The V gene lost 0 bases and the J gene lost 4 bases, with 10 bases spanning the gap. This CDR3 region has 14 residues. For the CDR3, the DNA is TGCGCCAGCAGCTTGGCCGGGAGGAGCTATGGCTACACCTTC. Its translation is CASSLAGRSYGYTF.

The chain recombines TRBV4-3 with TRBJ2-1; 9 nucleotides align to TRBD2. Germline trimming cut 1 base from V and 4 bases from J; bases unmatched to any gene: 11. Germline-derived CDR1 and CDR2 are LGHNA and YSLEER. This CDR3 comprises 18 residues. CDR3 residues: CASSQALAGYSIYNEQFF. The CDR3, as DNA: TGCGCCAGCAGCCAAGCCCTAGCGGGATATTCAATTTACAATGAGCAGTTCTTC.

The chain links TRBV5-1 to TRBJ2-7; 9 bases match TRBD2. Germline CDR1 is SGHRS and CDR2 is YFSETQ. This CDR3 spans 18 amino acids. Trimming cost V 4 bases and J 5 bases; bases outside gene matches: 19. The CDR3 sequence: CASSPWAELLAGNHEQYF. For the CDR3, the DNA is TGCGCCAGCAGCCCGTGGGCAGAACTGCTAGCGGGAAATCACGAGCAGTACTTC.

This clonotype showed up many times. The chain links TRBV28 to TRBJ1-2, with D perhaps matching TRBD1 (5 bases). The CDR3 contains 13 residues. Between the trimmed V and J ends, which lost 4 bases and 1 base, there was a span of 7 bases. The germline V gene has CDR1 MDHEN and CDR2 SYDVKM. The CDR3 sequence: CASSWDLNYGYTF. The CDR3 coding sequence is TGTGCCAGCAGTTGGGACCTTAACTATGGCTACACCTTC.

The rearrangement uses TRBV21-1 and TRBJ1-5. TRBV21-1 is marked as a pseudogene. This CDR3 contains 16 residues. The CDR3 spells CASSNVVDGDNQPQHF. CDR3 bases: TGTGCCAGCAGCAACGTGGTGGACGGTGACAATCAGCCCCAGCATTTT.

The sample holds a few counts of this clonotype. The chain joins TRBV18 to TRBJ2-1; D possibly matches TRBD1 or TRBD2 (5 bases each). CDR1 is KGHSH and CDR2 is LQKENI in the germline V gene. CDR3 length: 16 residues. V gave up 4 bases and J gave up 0 bases, with 13 bases separating them. The CDR3 nucleotides read TGTGCCAGCTCACTATCCGGGGCAGCCTCCTACAATGAGCAGTTCTTC. Translation: CASSLSGAASYNEQFF.

The chain couples TRBV7-2 to TRBJ1-5, with a tentative D call TRBD1 (6 bases). The CDR3 sequence is 14 residues long. CDR1 and CDR2 from the germline V gene are SGHTA and FQGNSA. Trimming pared 5 bases from V and 3 bases from J, leaving 11 bases between. CDR3 sequence reads: CASSPHRDNQPQHF. The DNA for the CDR3 is TGTGCCAGCAGCCCTCACAGGGACAATCAGCCCCAGCATTTT. Full variable domain (missing parts from reference TRBV7-2 and TRBJ1-5): GAGVSQSPSNKVTEKGKDVELRCDPISGHTALYWYRQSLGQGLEFLIYFQGNSAPDKSGLPSDRFSAERTGGSVSTLTIQRTQQEDSAVYLCASSPHRDNQPQHFGDGTRLSIL.

This chain uses TRBV27 with TRBJ2-7; 7 bases align to TRBD2. With 4 bases clipped from V and 6 bases from J, the junction kept 0 bases outside the gene matches. Germline assignment: CDR1 MNHEY and CDR2 SMNVEV (reference sequence). There are 11 residues in the CDR3. The CDR3 nucleotides are TGTGCCAGCAGTTGGGGGGGCGAGCAGTACTTC. It is translated as CASSWGGEQYF.

V usage is TRBV7-2 and J usage is TRBJ1-6; D gene ambiguous. V was trimmed by 0 bases and J by 8 bases, leaving 11 bases between them. Per the germline V gene, CDR1 is SGHTA and CDR2 is FQGNSA. The CDR3 contains 15 residues. Written as DNA, the CDR3 is TGTGCCAGCAGCTTAGCGTCCACAGAATATTCACCCCTCCACTTT. Its protein is CASSLASTEYSPLHF.

This clonotype was observed a handful of times. This sequence joins TRBV19 and TRBJ2-3; 9 nucleotides match TRBD1. Trimming cost V 5 bases and J 3 bases; bases outside gene matches: 12. This CDR3 has 17 amino acids. The germline V gene encodes CDR1 LNHDA and CDR2 SQIVND (reference sequence). CDR3 bases: TGTGCCAGTAGTTCTCCTCCCGGGACAGGGTTAACAGATACGCAGTATTTT. Encoded protein: CASSSPPGTGLTDTQYF.

The chain combines TRBV5-4 with TRBJ2-3, with 7 bases that match TRBD2. The CDR3 is 17 residues long. Trimming at V came to 0 bases and at J to 5 bases, leaving 12 bases not matched to a gene. Germline-derived CDR1 and CDR2 are SGHNT and YYREEE (reference sequence). CDR3 nucleotides: TGTGCCAGCAGCTTGGGCCTCTCGGGAGGAGCTGAAGATACGCAGTATTTT. Encoded protein: CASSLGLSGGAEDTQYF.

This clonotype was observed at least ten times. The CDR3 region is CSVCGGSGDEQYF. The DNA for the CDR3 is TGCAGCGTGTGTGGGGGATCTGGAGACGAGCAGTACTTC. V is TRBV29-1 and J is TRBJ2-7, with D perhaps being TRBD1 or TRBD2 (5 bases each). V dropped 6 bases and J dropped 5 bases, with 17 bases sitting between them. The germline V gene encodes CDR1 SQVTM and CDR2 ANQGSEA. The CDR3 extends over 13 amino acids.

The V and J genes are TRBV15 and TRBJ2-5; D is perhaps TRBD1 (7 bases). There are 13 residues in the CDR3. Trimming shortened V by 6 bases and J by 5 bases, and 13 bases separated the two germline ends. Germline CDR1 LNHNV, CDR2 YYDKDF (reference sequence). CDR3 amino acids: CATRVPGGETQYF. The DNA for the CDR3 is TGTGCCACCAGGGTTCCAGGGGGGGAGACCCAGTACTTC. The variable domain in full, with the rest retrieved from reference TRBV15 and TRBJ2-5, is DAMVIQNPRYQVTQFGKPVTLSCSQTLNHNVMYWYQQKSSQAPKLLFHYYDKDFNNEADTPDNFQSRRPNTSFCFLDIRSPGLGDTAMYLCATRVPGGETQYFGPGTRLLVL.

This clonotype occurred a few times. The rearrangement links TRBV29-1 to TRBJ2-2; a possible D gene is TRBD2 (5 bases). V was clipped by 7 bases and J by 2 bases, with 14 bases between them. The length of the CDR3 is 14 residues. Germline CDR1 is SQVTM and CDR2 is ANQGSEA. CDR3: CSARETYNTGELFF. Here the CDR3 DNA reads TGCAGCGCCCGGGAAACATATAACACCGGGGAGCTGTTTTTT.

This clonotype was seen more than once but under ten times. This chain links TRBV19 with TRBJ2-1, with D perhaps given as TRBD1 or TRBD2 (9 bases each). V was clipped by 3 bases and J by 4 bases, with 28 bases between them. Germline assignment: CDR1 LNHDA and CDR2 SQIVND (reference sequence). This CDR3 has 20 residues. CDR3 sequence (DNA): TGTGCCAGTAGTATCCAACAGGGGGCGATTGGTCTAGCGGGATACAATGAGCAGTTCTTC. Residues: CASSIQQGAIGLAGYNEQFF. The complete variable domain, with remaining parts taken from reference TRBV19 and TRBJ2-1, reads DGGITQSPKYLFRKEGQNVTLSCEQNLNHDAMYWYRQDPGQGLRLIYYSQIVNDFQKGDIAEGYSVSREKKESFPLTVTSAQKNPTAFYLCASSIQQGAIGLAGYNEQFFGPGTRLTVL.

For this clonotype: Since the CDR3 does not end with the conserved phenylalanine or tryptophan, this likely comes from a read error. This rearrangement joins TRBV29-1 to TRBJ2-5; 7 nucleotides align to TRBD2. Germline lookup yields CDR1 SQVTM and CDR2 ANQGSEA. There are 12 residues in the CDR3. V shed 4 bases and J 2 bases; nucleotides not matched to a gene: 1. The CDR3 coding sequence is TGCAGCGTTGGACTAGCACAAGAGACCCAGTACTAC. It translates to CSVGLAQETQYY.

In its sample, this clonotype was seen many times. The chain combines TRBV5-6 with TRBJ1-1, with D perhaps matching TRBD1 (5 bases). Deletions cut 5 bases from V and 7 bases from J, with 18 bases between. The CDR3 runs to 14 residues. Germline CDR1 reads SGHDT; CDR2 reads YYEEEE. The CDR3 here is CASRPFRGVGEAFF. The CDR3 DNA follows: TGTGCCAGCAGACCATTCAGAGGGGTTGGTGAAGCTTTCTTT.

CDR3 DNA: TGTGCCAGCAGCTTAGATGGACAGCTGAACACCGGGGAGCTGTTTTTT. Translating it yields CASSLDGQLNTGELFF. The chain links TRBV7-8 to TRBJ2-2; perhaps TRBD1 as D (6 bases). This CDR3 is built from 16 residues. Germline V gene lookup returns CDR1 SGHVS and CDR2 FQNEAQ. Trimming took 1 base from V and 1 from J, leaving 10 bases between them.

The chain combines TRBV7-6 with TRBJ2-1; D is unresolved. Germline loops: CDR1 SGHVS, CDR2 FNYEAQ. CDR3 length: 13 amino acids. The germline V and J ends were trimmed by 3 bases and 6 bases, with 9 bases remaining between them. The CDR3 spells CASSLSTTNEQFF. CDR3 coding DNA: TGTGCCAGCAGCTTGTCCACCACCAATGAGCAGTTCTTC.

This clonotype came up many times. The genes are TRBV7-9 and TRBJ2-7; 8 bases align to TRBD2. The CDR3 runs to 16 residues. Germline CDR1 SEHNR, CDR2 FQNEAQ (reference sequence). With 0 bases clipped from V and 1 base from J, the junction kept 5 bases outside the gene matches. CDR3 DNA: TGTGCCAGCAGCTTAGCGCTGGCGGGAGGATCCTACGAGCAGTACTTC. This codes for CASSLALAGGSYEQYF.